This TCR beta chain was profiled in a study of CD4 T cells in relation to SARS-CoV-2 and coronaviruses. About the study: PBMCs were cultured with antigen for roughly 10 days before TCR beta sequencing. Overall study findings and caveats: No crossreactivity against non-spike viral proteins was tested here. In around 63% of donors, memory CD4+ clonotypes crossrecognized SARS-CoV-2 and at least one common cold coronavirus spike.

Produced via immunoSEQ multiplex PCR; TCRdb's table is partial and in-frame only. Among about 23,000 clones listed, around 79% were seen once. Comment on this clone: Its antigen remains unidentified.

Looked up from germline, CDR1 is SGHTA and CDR2 is FQGNSA. V lost 5 bases to trimming and J lost 0 bases, with 10 bases between them. CDR3 length: 14 amino acids. Unexposed donor CD4+ T cells date from about 2011-2018, before the COVID-19 pandemic. The cells were cultured for about 10 days before CD4+ T cells were isolated. Cells permitting, SARS-CoV-2 S/N and four cold-coronavirus spikes were tested on unexposed-donor CD4+ T cells. The rearrangement uses TRBV7-2 and TRBJ1-1; tentative D call: TRBD1 (6 bases). The sequenced sample was CD4+ T cells from PBMCs, cultured in vitro. The source of this sequence is a human donor in good health. CDR3 in DNA: TGTGCCAGCAGCATCGGACAGCTGAACACTGAAGCTTTCTTT. It is translated as CASSIGQLNTEAFF.